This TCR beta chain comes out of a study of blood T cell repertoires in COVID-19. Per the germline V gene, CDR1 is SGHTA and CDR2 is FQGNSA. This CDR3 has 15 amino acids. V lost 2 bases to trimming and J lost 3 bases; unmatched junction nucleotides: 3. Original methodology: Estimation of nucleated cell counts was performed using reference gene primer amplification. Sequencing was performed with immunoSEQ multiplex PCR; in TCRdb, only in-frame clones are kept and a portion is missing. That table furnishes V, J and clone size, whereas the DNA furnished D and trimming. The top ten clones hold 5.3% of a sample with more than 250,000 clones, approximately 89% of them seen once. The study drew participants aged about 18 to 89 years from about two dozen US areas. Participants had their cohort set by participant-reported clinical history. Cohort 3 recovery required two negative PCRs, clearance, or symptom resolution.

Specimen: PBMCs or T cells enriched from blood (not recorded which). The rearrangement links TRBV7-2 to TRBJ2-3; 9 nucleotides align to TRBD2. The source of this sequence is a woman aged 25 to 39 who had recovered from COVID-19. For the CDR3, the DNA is TGTGCCAGCAGCTTACAAACTAGCGGGACAGATACGCAGTATTTT. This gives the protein CASSLQTSGTDTQYF.